This is a list of T cell receptor beta chains from one sample in a study of cytomegalovirus exposure and HLA in healthy donors. Using immunoSEQ multiplex PCR, the repertoire was profiled, and TCRdb retains in-frame clones only, with some absent. Of more than 200,000 clones in the sample, about nine tenths were seen once. Source material: PBMCs. These receptors were taken from a woman between 25 and 40 years old in good health and CMV-seronegative. Both conserved end residues are part of each CDR3. The D gene is left open where the match is weak. Size tells how often a clone was seen (once, few, many) or the class of an expanded clone, and some rows leave it out.

V gene	D gene	clone size	J gene	CDR3 DNA	CDR3 protein
TRBV7-2	NA	NA	TRBJ1-1	TGTGCCAGCAGCTTAGGGGTCGGTCCAGAAGCTTTCTTT	CASSLGVGPEAFF
TRBV28	TRBD2	NA	TRBJ2-7	TGTGCCAGCAGTTTCCTAGCGGGGGCCTACGAGCAGTACTTC	CASSFLAGAYEQYF
TRBV27	TRBD1	NA	TRBJ2-7	TGTGCCAGCAGTCTACAGGGGACGAACTACGAGCAGTACTTC	CASSLQGTNYEQYF
TRBV2	TRBD1	NA	TRBJ2-1	TGTGCCAGCAGTGAAGCTCAAAGGGGGCGTAAGCAGTTCTTC	CASSEAQRGRKQFF
TRBV4-2	NA	NA	TRBJ2-2	TGTGCCAGCAGCCTTGATGGGAGGGGGACCGGGGAGCTGTTTTTT	CASSLDGRGTGELFF
TRBV19	NA	once	TRBJ2-2	TGTGCCAGTAGTCCCTCTGGGGAGCTGTTTTTT	CASSPSGELFF
TRBV7-9	NA	NA	TRBJ2-5	TGTGCCAGCAGCTTAAGGGAGTTCCAAGAGACCCAGTACTTC	CASSLREFQETQYF
TRBV4-3	NA	NA	TRBJ2-2	TGCGCCAGCAGCCAAGATGTGGGTCACCCCACCGGGGAGCTGTTTTTT	CASSQDVGHPTGELFF
TRBV5-1	TRBD1	NA	TRBJ1-4	TGCGCCAGCAGCTTGCTTCAGGGGGCAGAAAAACTGTTTTTT	CASSLLQGAEKLFF
TRBV11-1	NA	NA	TRBJ2-7	TGTGCCAGCAGCTTAAAAACTCCCTACGAGCAGTACTTC	CASSLKTPYEQYF
TRBV9	TRBD1	NA	TRBJ1-2	TGTGCCAGCAGCGCGCAACAGGGGGCGGGTATGGGCTACACCTTC	CASSAQQGAGMGYTF
TRBV7-6	NA	NA	TRBJ2-1	TGTGCCAGCAGCTTAGGGGAAAACTACAATGAGCAGTTCTTC	CASSLGENYNEQFF
TRBV27	TRBD1	NA	TRBJ2-1	TGTGCCAGCAGTTTAGGGGACAGCGGTGGGAATGAGCAGTTCTTC	CASSLGDSGGNEQFF
TRBV7-9	NA	once	TRBJ2-7	TGTGCCAGTACGGGGCAGTCCTACGAGCAGTACTTC	CASTGQSYEQYF
TRBV5-6	TRBD2	NA	TRBJ2-5	TGTGCCAGCAGCTTTTCCACCGGAGCGGGAGTACTTGAGACCCAGTACTTC	CASSFSTGAGVLETQYF
TRBV4-3	TRBD2	NA	TRBJ2-3	TGCGCCAGCAGCCTAAGCGGGGGTAGCACAGATACGCAGTATTTT	CASSLSGGSTDTQYF
TRBV27	NA	NA	TRBJ1-5	TGTGCCAGCAGTTTCCATGGTCAGCCCCAGCATTTT	CASSFHGQPQHF
TRBV7-2	NA	once	TRBJ2-7	TGTGCCAGCAGCTTCGGCCTTGGGACCTACGAGCAGTACTTC	CASSFGLGTYEQYF
TRBV27	TRBD2	NA	TRBJ2-1	TGTGCCAGCAGCCTAGCGGGAGGACCTTTAGATGAGCAGTTCTTC	CASSLAGGPLDEQFF
TRBV5-1	NA	NA	TRBJ1-2	TGCGCCAGCAGCTTGGCCGGATCAGGGGACTATGGCTACACCTTC	CASSLAGSGDYGYTF
TRBV27	TRBD1	NA	TRBJ2-7	TGTGCCAGCAGGCCCGGGACAGTGTTCTACGAGCAGTACTTC	CASRPGTVFYEQYF
TRBV2	TRBD1	NA	TRBJ1-2	TGTGCCAGCAGGCCCGGACAGGCCGCAAACTATGGCTACACCTTC	CASRPGQAANYGYTF
TRBV11-3	NA	NA	TRBJ2-1	TGTGCCAGCAGCTTACGGGACAATAACAATGAGCAGTTCTTC	CASSLRDNNNEQFF
TRBV5-6	TRBD2	NA	TRBJ2-2	TGTGCCAGCAGCTGGACTAGCATCACCGGGGAGCTGTTTTTT	CASSWTSITGELFF
TRBV9	TRBD1	NA	TRBJ2-5	TGTGCCAGCAGCGTAGATTCAGGGGGCGGGGAGACCCAGTACTTC	CASSVDSGGGETQYF
TRBV27	NA	NA	TRBJ2-7	TGTGCCAGCTGGAGGGGGGGCTCCAGCGAGCAGTACTTC	CASWRGGSSEQYF
TRBV5-1	TRBD1	NA	TRBJ2-7	TGCGCCAGCAGCTTGGATTGGGAACAGGGGCTTTACGAGCAGTACTTC	CASSLDWEQGLYEQYF
TRBV12-2	NA	NA	TRBJ2-7	TGTGCAAGTCGCTTAGTGTATTGGCTAACCTACGAGCAGTACTTC	CASRLVYWLTYEQYF
TRBV30	NA	once	TRBJ2-4	TGTGCCTGGTCCCGTCCGGGGCTACTAGCCAAAAACATTCAGTACTTC	CAWSRPGLLAKNIQYF
TRBV19	TRBD1	NA	TRBJ2-7	TGTGCCAGTAGTAGACAGGGTGTGGACGAGCAGTACTTC	CASSRQGVDEQYF